This T cell receptor beta chain stems from a study of a mutant IDH1 vaccine in newly diagnosed glioma. Study summary: The vaccination schedule gave patients eight doses in weeks 1, 3, 5, 7, 11, 15, 19 and 23. Once 4-6 weeks had passed after radiotherapy alone, vaccination started, or it started with temozolomide cycles. Those enrolled had earlier been treated with radiotherapy, temozolomide, or both, mostly both. Males made up roughly 62% and females approximately 38% of treated patients, whose mean age was approximately 44 years.

Assay used: immunoSEQ multiplex PCR; TCRdb lists only in-frame clones, some missing. The sample contains tens of thousands of clones, roughly 78% of which appear only once. Indicated time point: week 5, during vaccination. Topical imiquimod accompanied each vaccine dose, which consisted of 300 ug of mutant IDH1 20-mer peptide. In regard to this clone: Its antigen is currently unknown.

This CDR3 comprises 15 residues. J is TRBJ2-5 and V is TRBV12-2; the table's D call, TRBD1, was not checked against the DNA. TRBV12-2 is noted as a pseudogene. The material sequenced was PBMCs, taken from a glioma patient whose treatment included an IDH1 peptide vaccine. This receptor was obtained from a middle-aged woman with glioma. Written as DNA, the CDR3 is TGTGCAAGTCGCTTGAACCCCAGTGGGCTGGAGACCCAGTACTTC. Translating gives CASRLNPSGLETQYF.